This T cell receptor (beta chain) was sequenced for a study of metastatic and nonmetastatic thyroid tumors. Overall study context: Peripheral blood and tumor or nodule samples from malignant and benign thyroid patients were compared.

Study-wide results and caveats: It was reported that TCR beta diversity was significantly higher in malignant thyroid tumors than benign nodules, in blood and tumor.

The germline CDR1 and CDR2 sequences are SNHLY and FYNNEI. The CDR3 extends over 16 amino acids. Trimming took 5 bases from V and 1 from J; bases not matched to a gene: 8. TCRdb re-called the PCR reads with MiXCR. The sample shows over 35,000 clones, less than 15% of them seen only once. Every patient underwent thyroid surgery untreated. The table lists this clone with many counts. Its target is unknown. This chain uses TRBV2 with TRBJ2-3; TRBD1 matches at 8 bases. Sequenced input: blood. This TCR was recovered from a female donor with papillary thyroid cancer or a benign thyroid nodule (not recorded which). Some clones in this sample may be carry-over from other donors' samples. CDR3 protein: CASSPMGGQGTDTQYF. CDR3 nucleotide sequence: TGTGCCAGCAGTCCCATGGGGGGACAGGGCACAGATACGCAGTATTTT.